The 4 T cell receptor beta chains reported below all come from one sample, sequenced in a study of OX40 agonist ivuxolimab in advanced cancers. The data were produced by immunoSEQ multiplex PCR, yet TCRdb's version contains in-frame clones alone and is incomplete. This table has 20,000 to 25,000 clones, roughly 78% appearing once. The sequenced sample was CD4+ or CD8+ T cells sorted from blood, obtained in a trial of the OX40 agonist ivuxolimab. The receptors here all came from an adult with an advanced solid tumor such as melanoma, head and neck, liver or kidney cancer.

V is TRBV27 and J is TRBJ1-5; 9 nucleotides agree with TRBD1. Per germline, CDR1 MNHEY and CDR2 SMNVEV (reference sequence). The CDR3 sequence is 17 residues long. The V segment lost 6 bases and the J segment 0 bases; nucleotides outside the gene matches: 9. The CDR3 DNA follows: TGTGCCAGCAGACCAAGGGGGACAGGGAATAGCAATCAGCCCCAGCATTTT. Protein sequence: CASRPRGTGNSNQPQHF.

V and J are TRBV5-1 and TRBJ2-1, with D perhaps TRBD2 (6 bases). Germline V gene lookup returns CDR1 SGHRS and CDR2 YFSETQ. The CDR3 extends over 14 amino acids. V lost 2 bases and J 7 bases, leaving 13 bases between the germline ends. The CDR3 spells CASSFGPRGNEQFF. The CDR3 coding sequence is TGCGCCAGCAGCTTCGGACCCCGGGGGAATGAGCAGTTCTTC.

The V and J genes are TRBV29-1 and TRBJ1-1; D possibly corresponds to TRBD1 (6 bases). CDR1 is SQVTM and CDR2 is ANQGSEA in the germline V gene. The CDR3 is 13 amino acids. Trimming shortened V by 6 bases and J by 4 bases, and 15 bases separated the two germline ends. CDR3 coding DNA: TGCAGCGTCCTTAGGACAGAGGGCACTGAAGCTTTCTTT. Translation gives CSVLRTEGTEAFF.

The chain couples TRBV30 to TRBJ1-5, with no clear D. This CDR3 is 13 amino acids long. Trimming pared 2 bases from V and 4 bases from J, leaving 9 bases between. Germline values: CDR1 GTSNPN, CDR2 SVGIG (reference sequence). In DNA, the CDR3 is TGTGCCTGGAGTTCGGGCGTAAATCAGCCCCAGCATTTT. This codes for CAWSSGVNQPQHF.